The rows below give T cell receptor beta chains drawn from one sample of a study of T cells in Graves' hyperthyroidism and ophthalmopathy. TCRdb reanalysed the multiplex PCR reads using MiXCR and keeps one entry per CDR3 protein. The table has a few hundred thousand distinct CDR3 sequences, 40% to 55% seen once. The sample consisted of peripheral blood or thyroid tissue (not recorded which). All receptors derive from a young woman with Graves' hyperthyroidism. CDR3s include the opening cysteine and the closing phenylalanine or tryptophan.

cdr3_length v_call cdr3_aa
15 TRBV4-1 CASSFPDRGGETQYF
11 TRBV7-6 CASSILAGQYF
12 TRBV20-1 CSAREDNYGYTF
12 TRBV29-1 CSQDQAFTEAFF
21 TRBV7-8 CASSFTSRDRGGIPLNQPQHF
14 TRBV6-5 CASTRQGANEKLFF
14 TRBV7-9 CASTDRDRDTEAFF
13 TRBV19 CASSASTGFEQYF
16 TRBV10-3 CAISDPLPGTAYEQYF
12 TRBV7-2 CASSLRTSEQYF
14 TRBV18 CASSPRHGGTEAFF
14 TRBV20-1 CSAKTGGGSAEAFF
13 TRBV5-1 CASSLASGPEQYF
15 TRBV2 CASSELGHLSEPLHF
13 TRBV20-1 CSASSGGQYGYTF
15 TRBV24-1 CATSDRAESTDTQYF
14 TRBV6-5 CASSYTGGDTEAFF
17 TRBV9 CASSQSGDFTSGGEQYF
12 TRBV2 CASSPTVATQYF
13 TRBV29-1 CSAERTGTTEAFF
15 TRBV19 CASSTTGGPVGELFF
13 TRBV2 CASSGTATIEQFF
11 TRBV7-2 CASSALWTQYF
18 TRBV7-2 CASSLLAGTDTQYEGYTF